This TCR beta chain was documented in a study of metastatic and nonmetastatic thyroid tumors. Study-level background: The comparison covered peripheral blood and tumor or nodule tissue in malignant and benign thyroid patients.

Each patient went into thyroid surgery without having received any treatment. TCRdb re-called clones from the PCR reads using MiXCR. This sample has some 12,000 clones, with more than 25% found just once. V lost 6 bases and J 2 bases, leaving 20 bases between the germline ends. CDR1 and CDR2 from the germline V gene are LNHDA and SQIVND (reference sequence). The CDR3 runs to 17 residues. This clone was picked up a small number of times. The receptor was isolated from a female donor with papillary thyroid cancer or a benign thyroid nodule (not recorded which). Some clones in this sample may be carry-over from other donors' samples. The V gene is TRBV19, the J gene TRBJ1-5; D is ambiguous. Sequencing was carried out using tumor tissue. CDR3 nucleotide sequence: TGTGCCAGTAGCATCCGGGGAGCCGGGTATGGCAATCAGCCCCAGCATTTT. Residues: CASSIRGAGYGNQPQHF.